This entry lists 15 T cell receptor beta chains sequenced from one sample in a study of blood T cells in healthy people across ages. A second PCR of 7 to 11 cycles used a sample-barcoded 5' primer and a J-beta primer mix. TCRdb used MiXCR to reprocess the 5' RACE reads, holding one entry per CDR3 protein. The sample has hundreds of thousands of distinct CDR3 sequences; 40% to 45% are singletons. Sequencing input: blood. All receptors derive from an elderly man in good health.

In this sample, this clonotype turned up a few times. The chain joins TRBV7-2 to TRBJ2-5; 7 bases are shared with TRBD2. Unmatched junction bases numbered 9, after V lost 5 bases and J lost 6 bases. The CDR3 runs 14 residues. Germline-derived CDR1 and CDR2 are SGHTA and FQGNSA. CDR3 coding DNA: TGTGCCAGCAGCCTAGGCCCTAGCGGACAGACCCAGTACTTC. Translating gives CASSLGPSGQTQYF.

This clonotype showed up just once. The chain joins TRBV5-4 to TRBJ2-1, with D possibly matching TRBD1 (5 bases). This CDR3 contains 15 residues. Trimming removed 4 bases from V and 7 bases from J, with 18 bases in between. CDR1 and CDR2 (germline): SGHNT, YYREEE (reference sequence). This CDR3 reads CASSPRTAGWNEQFF. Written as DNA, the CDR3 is TGTGCCAGCAGCCCCCGCACAGCAGGGTGGAATGAGCAGTTCTTC.

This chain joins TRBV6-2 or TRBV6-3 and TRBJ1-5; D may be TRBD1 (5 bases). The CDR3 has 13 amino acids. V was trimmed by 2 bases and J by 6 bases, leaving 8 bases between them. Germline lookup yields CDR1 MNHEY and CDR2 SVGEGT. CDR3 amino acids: CASSYRGSQPQHF. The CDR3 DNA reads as TGTGCCAGCAGTTACAGGGGAAGTCAGCCCCAGCATTTT.

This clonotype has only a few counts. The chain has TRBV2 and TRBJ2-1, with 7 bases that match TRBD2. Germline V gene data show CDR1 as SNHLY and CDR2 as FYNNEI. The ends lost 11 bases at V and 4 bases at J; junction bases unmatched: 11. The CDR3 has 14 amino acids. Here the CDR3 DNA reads TGTGCCGGTCGGGGCGGGAGTCGATACAATGAGCAGTTCTTC. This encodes CAGRGGSRYNEQFF.

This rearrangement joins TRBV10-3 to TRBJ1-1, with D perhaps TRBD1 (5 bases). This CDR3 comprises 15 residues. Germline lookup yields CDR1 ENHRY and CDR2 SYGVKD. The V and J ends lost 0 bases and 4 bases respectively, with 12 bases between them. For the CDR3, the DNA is TGTGCCATCAGTGAGTCGACGGGGGGGTCCACTGAAGCTTTCTTT. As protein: CAISESTGGSTEAFF.

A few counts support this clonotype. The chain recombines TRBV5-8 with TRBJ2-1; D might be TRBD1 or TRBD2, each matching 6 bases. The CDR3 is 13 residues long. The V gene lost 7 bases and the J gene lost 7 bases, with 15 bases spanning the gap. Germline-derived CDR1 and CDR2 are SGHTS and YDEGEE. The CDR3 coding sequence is TGTGCCAGCGCCCGGGGGCTGGGGAATGAGCAGTTCTTC. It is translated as CASARGLGNEQFF.

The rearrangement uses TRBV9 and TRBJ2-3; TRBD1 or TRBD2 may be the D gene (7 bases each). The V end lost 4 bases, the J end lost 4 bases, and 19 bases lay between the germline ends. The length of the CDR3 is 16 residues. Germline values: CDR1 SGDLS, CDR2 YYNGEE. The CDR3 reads CASSLRQGGSADTQYF. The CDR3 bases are TGTGCCAGCAGCCTCCGACAGGGAGGGAGCGCAGATACGCAGTATTTT.

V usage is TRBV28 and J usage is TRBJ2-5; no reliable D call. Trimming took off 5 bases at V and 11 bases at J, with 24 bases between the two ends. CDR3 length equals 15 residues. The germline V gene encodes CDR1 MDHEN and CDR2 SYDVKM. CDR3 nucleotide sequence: TGTGCCAGCAGTCCCCAGAGCGAGGCCCACAATGAGCAGTACTTC. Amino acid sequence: CASSPQSEAHNEQYF. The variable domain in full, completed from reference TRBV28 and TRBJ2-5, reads DVKVTQSSRYLVKRTGEKVFLECVQDMDHENMFWYRQDPGLGLRLIYFSYDVKMKEKGDIPEGYSVSREKKERFSLILESASTNQTSMYLCASSPQSEAHNEQYFGPGTRLLVL.

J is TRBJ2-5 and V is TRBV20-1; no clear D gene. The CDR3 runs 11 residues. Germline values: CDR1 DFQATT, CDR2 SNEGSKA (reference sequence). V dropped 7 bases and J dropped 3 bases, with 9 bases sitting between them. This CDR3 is CSGVNKETQYF. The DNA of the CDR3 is TGCAGTGGGGTGAACAAAGAGACCCAGTACTTC.

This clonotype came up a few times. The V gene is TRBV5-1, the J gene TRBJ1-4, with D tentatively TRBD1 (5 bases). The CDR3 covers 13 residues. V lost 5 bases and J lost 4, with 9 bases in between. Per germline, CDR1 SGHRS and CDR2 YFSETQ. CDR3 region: CASSPTVNEKLFF. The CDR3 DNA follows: TGCGCCAGCAGTCCGACAGTTAATGAAAAACTGTTTTTT.

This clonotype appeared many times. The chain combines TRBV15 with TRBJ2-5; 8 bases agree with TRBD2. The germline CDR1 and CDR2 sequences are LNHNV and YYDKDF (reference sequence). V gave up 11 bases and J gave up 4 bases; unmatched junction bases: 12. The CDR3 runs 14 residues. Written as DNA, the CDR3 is TGTGCCGCATCTCGGGGGGGGAGACGAGAGACCCAGTACTTC. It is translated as CAASRGGRRETQYF.

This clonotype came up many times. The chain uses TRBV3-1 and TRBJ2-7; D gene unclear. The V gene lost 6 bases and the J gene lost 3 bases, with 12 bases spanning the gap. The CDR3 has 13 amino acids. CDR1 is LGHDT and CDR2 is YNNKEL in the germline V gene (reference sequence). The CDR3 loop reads CASSTGANYEQYF. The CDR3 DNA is TGTGCCAGCAGTACCGGAGCAAACTACGAGCAGTACTTC.

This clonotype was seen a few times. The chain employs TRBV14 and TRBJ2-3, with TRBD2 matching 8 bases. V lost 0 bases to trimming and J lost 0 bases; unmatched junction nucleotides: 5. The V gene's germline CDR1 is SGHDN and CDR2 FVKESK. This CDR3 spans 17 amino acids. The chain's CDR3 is CASSQDYGGASTDTQYF. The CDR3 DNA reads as TGTGCCAGCAGCCAAGATTACGGGGGGGCCAGCACAGATACGCAGTATTTT.

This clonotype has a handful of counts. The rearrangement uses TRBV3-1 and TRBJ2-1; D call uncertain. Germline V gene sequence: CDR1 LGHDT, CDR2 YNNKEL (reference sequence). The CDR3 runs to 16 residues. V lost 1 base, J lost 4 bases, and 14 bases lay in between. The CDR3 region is CASSQVKGLGYNEQFF. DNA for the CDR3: TGTGCCAGCAGCCAAGTTAAGGGTTTGGGTTACAATGAGCAGTTCTTC.

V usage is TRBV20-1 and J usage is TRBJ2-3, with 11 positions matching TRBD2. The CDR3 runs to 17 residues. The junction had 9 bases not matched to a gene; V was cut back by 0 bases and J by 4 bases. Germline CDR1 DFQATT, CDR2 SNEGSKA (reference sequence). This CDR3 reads CSARDALLAGGSDTQYF. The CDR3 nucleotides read TGCAGTGCTAGAGATGCCCTCCTAGCGGGAGGCTCAGATACGCAGTATTTT.